A selection of T cell receptor beta chains follows, all from one sample in a study of T cells in Graves' hyperthyroidism and ophthalmopathy. TCRdb fed the multiplex PCR reads into MiXCR, producing one record per CDR3 protein. The sample yields approximately 400,000 distinct CDR3 sequences, roughly 13% seen once. The source material was blood. Receptor source: an older woman with Graves' hyperthyroidism. CDR3s include the opening cysteine and the closing phenylalanine or tryptophan. Each record gives: J gene, D gene, clone size, V gene, CDR3 DNA, CDR3 protein. The D gene is left open where the match is weak. The size of a clone is reported for some rows only, either as once, few or many, or as a class for expanded clones.

TRBJ2-7	NA	many	TRBV5-1	TGCGCCAGCAGCACTCGACCGCTATATGGACGGGAGAACACCTACGAGCAGTACTTC	CASSTRPLYGRENTYEQYF
TRBJ2-7	NA	few	TRBV19	TGTGCCAGTAGTATCAAAAGCAGTACCTACGAGCAGTACTTC	CASSIKSSTYEQYF
TRBJ2-2	NA	few	TRBV11-3	TGTGCCAGCAGCTTTAAACAGATCCGGGAGCTGTTTTTT	CASSFKQIRELFF
TRBJ2-7	TRBD2	once	TRBV13	TGTGCCAGCAGCGTAAGACTAGCGACCGCCGAGCAGTACTTC	CASSVRLATAEQYF
TRBJ1-5	NA	many	TRBV18	TGTGCCAGCTCCCCCGAGGGAAGTCAGGGGCAGCATTTT	CASSPEGSQGQHF
TRBJ2-3	TRBD2	NA	TRBV7-6	TGTGCCAGCAGCCTCGAAGCGGGAGGCCCAGATACGCAGTATTTT	CASSLEAGGPDTQYF
TRBJ2-3	NA	NA	TRBV6-2/TRBV6-3	TGTGCCAGCAGTCACCGGGCCACAGATACGCAGTATTTT	CASSHRATDTQYF
TRBJ1-2	NA	few	TRBV24-1	TGTGCCACCAGCAAAACAGGGAGCTATGGCTACACCTTC	CATSKTGSYGYTF
TRBJ2-1	TRBD2	few	TRBV7-9	TGTGCCAGCAGCCCTAGGGGCCTAGCGGGGTCCTACAATGAGCAGTTCTTC	CASSPRGLAGSYNEQFF
TRBJ1-2	NA	many	TRBV12-3/TRBV12-4	TGTGCCAGCAGCGCAACCGGTGGGGGCTACACCTTC	CASSATGGGYTF
TRBJ1-1	NA	many	TRBV12-3/TRBV12-4	TGTGCCAGCAGTTGGGAAGGAACTGAAGCTTTCTTT	CASSWEGTEAFF
TRBJ2-7	NA	many	TRBV2	TGTGCCAGTCTTCGGGACTCTGCCTACGAGCAGTACTTC	CASLRDSAYEQYF
TRBJ1-2	NA	NA	TRBV6-1	TGTGCCAGCAGCCGGGACAAGGTTAACTATGGCTACACCTTC	CASSRDKVNYGYTF
TRBJ1-2	TRBD1	many	TRBV5-1	TGCGCCAGCAGCCAGGGACAGGGTGAGGGCTACACCTTC	CASSQGQGEGYTF
TRBJ2-3	NA	many	TRBV5-1	TGCGCCAGCAGCTCAGGGAAATTAGCGGGCACAGATACGCAGTATTTT	CASSSGKLAGTDTQYF
TRBJ2-2	TRBD2	once	TRBV28	TGTGCCAGCAGCCGGTGGACTAGCGGTACCGGGGAGCTGTTTTTT	CASSRWTSGTGELFF
TRBJ2-3	TRBD2	many	TRBV7-8	TGTGCCAGCAGCTTAGCGCGGGACTATTACACAGATACGCAGTATTTT	CASSLARDYYTDTQYF
TRBJ2-4	TRBD2	NA	TRBV2	TGTGCCAGCAGAACGACGGGAGGAGAAAACATTCAGTACTTC	CASRTTGGENIQYF
TRBJ2-1	TRBD2	many	TRBV6-1	TGTGCCAGCACCGAACTAGCGGGAGCACGTGAGCAGTTCTTC	CASTELAGAREQFF
TRBJ2-5	NA	many	TRBV2	TGTGCCAGCAGGGAACAGGGGGGGACAGAGACCCAGTACTTC	CASREQGGTETQYF
TRBJ2-1	TRBD1	many	TRBV20-1	TGCAGTGCTTCCCTGGACAGGGTAGGGGCCTACAATGAGCAGTTCTTC	CSASLDRVGAYNEQFF
TRBJ1-4	NA	few	TRBV7-8	TGTGCCAGCACCATGCGGCGGGAGGGTGAAAAACTGTTTTTT	CASTMRREGEKLFF
TRBJ1-2	NA	few	TRBV27	TGTGCCAGCAGTAGACGGGACGGGGCCGGAGGCTACACCTTC	CASSRRDGAGGYTF
TRBJ2-1	TRBD2	few	TRBV11-3	TGTGCCAGCAGCTTGGGCCAGGGTAGCGGGAGTTTCAATGAGCAGTTCTTC	CASSLGQGSGSFNEQFF
TRBJ2-7	NA	many	TRBV12-3/TRBV12-4	TGTGCCAGCAGCCCGGCGCGGAGAGGGTACGAGCAGTACTTC	CASSPARRGYEQYF
TRBJ2-2	NA	many	TRBV3-1	TGTGCCAGCAGCCCCCAGGGGAACACCGGGGAGCTGTTTTTT	CASSPQGNTGELFF
TRBJ1-6	NA	few	TRBV5-4	TGTGCCAGCAGCTTGGCTGGGACTATCAATTCACCCCTCCACTTT	CASSLAGTINSPLHF
TRBJ2-7	TRBD2	many	TRBV28	TGTGCCAGCAGCAACTTTGTAGCGGGAGGATTCTACGAGCAGTACTTC	CASSNFVAGGFYEQYF
TRBJ2-5	NA	many	TRBV3-1	TGTGCCAGCAGCCAGGCTCCAGGGGCTGAGACCCAGTACTTC	CASSQAPGAETQYF
TRBJ2-5	NA	many	TRBV12-3/TRBV12-4	TGTGCCAGCAGTTTAAGATCCGCTGTCCAAGAGACCCAGTACTTC	CASSLRSAVQETQYF
TRBJ2-7	TRBD2	NA	TRBV30	TGTGCCTGTCTGACTAGCGGGGGTTACGAGCAGTACTTC	CACLTSGGYEQYF
TRBJ2-7	NA	NA	TRBV6-2/TRBV6-3	TGTGCCATCTCCAGGGCGGTACCCTACGAGCAGTACTTC	CAISRAVPYEQYF
TRBJ1-4	TRBD1	NA	TRBV11-2	TGTGCCAGCACCCTGTTCAAAAGGGGGCGGTTGGAAAAACTGTTTTTT	CASTLFKRGRLEKLFF
TRBJ2-3	TRBD2	many	TRBV11-3	TGTGCCAGCAGCATTAGCGGGAGTGGCGCAGATACGCAGTATTTT	CASSISGSGADTQYF
TRBJ2-1	TRBD1	many	TRBV2	TGTGCCAGCCGGGGACAGGGGATGGGCAATGAGCAGTTCTTC	CASRGQGMGNEQFF
TRBJ1-2	TRBD1	many	TRBV3-1	TGTGCCAGCGGGACAGGGGCGGACTATGGCTACACCTTC	CASGTGADYGYTF
TRBJ1-4	NA	NA	TRBV5-1	TGCGCCAGCAGCCCGCAGGGAGACGAAAAACTGTTTTTT	CASSPQGDEKLFF
TRBJ2-7	TRBD2	many	TRBV7-2	TGTGCCAGCAGCCCCACACGACTAGCGGGAGGAACCTACGAGCAGTACTTC	CASSPTRLAGGTYEQYF
TRBJ1-5	NA	many	TRBV2	TGTGCCAGCAGTGAGAGAGGGGGATTTAATCAGCCCCAGCATTTT	CASSERGGFNQPQHF
TRBJ2-5	TRBD1	NA	TRBV12-3/TRBV12-4	TGTGCCAGCAGTTTTTCCGGACAGGGGGAGACCCAGTACTTC	CASSFSGQGETQYF
TRBJ1-2	TRBD1	NA	TRBV6-5	TGTGCCAGCAGTTACCAGGGGGCCAACTATGGCTACACCTTC	CASSYQGANYGYTF
TRBJ2-5	NA	many	TRBV5-5	TGTGCCAGCAGCTTTAGGTCGGGAGCAGGGCAAGAGACCCAGTACTTC	CASSFRSGAGQETQYF
TRBJ2-3	NA	few	TRBV9	TGTGCCAGCAGCGCCATCGGAGGCACAGATACGCAGTATTTT	CASSAIGGTDTQYF
TRBJ1-1	TRBD1	few	TRBV5-1	TGCGCCAGCAGCGCAATACAGGGGGCGCAGGCAGCTTTCTTT	CASSAIQGAQAAFF
TRBJ2-7	TRBD1	many	TRBV6-1	TGTGCCAGCAGTGAACACGGGACAGACCCTCGATACGAGCAGTACTTC	CASSEHGTDPRYEQYF
TRBJ2-1	NA	NA	TRBV13	TGTGCCAGCAGCCCCCGACAGCATGGTGAGCAGTTCTTC	CASSPRQHGEQFF
TRBJ2-5	NA	NA	TRBV9	TGTGCCAGCAGCCCACAGGTCCCCTGGGAGACCCAGTACTTC	CASSPQVPWETQYF
TRBJ2-3	TRBD2	NA	TRBV29-1	TGCAGCGTAGCCGGGGGGGCAGATACGCAGTATTTT	CSVAGGADTQYF
TRBJ1-4	NA	NA	TRBV11-3	TGTGCCAGCAGCTTGGCCTCGGCGGGCAATAATGAAAAACTGTTTTTT	CASSLASAGNNEKLFF
TRBJ2-1	NA	many	TRBV12-3/TRBV12-4	TGTGCCAGCAGGGGGGGGGGCACCTCCTACAATGAGCAGTTCTTC	CASRGGGTSYNEQFF
TRBJ2-5	TRBD1	many	TRBV28	TGTGCCAGCAGTCCTGGGACAGGGGGGCGCAGGGAGACCCAGTACTTC	CASSPGTGGRRETQYF
TRBJ2-3	TRBD2	many	TRBV9	TGTGCCAGCAGCCGAGGACTAGACTACCGCACAGATACGCAGTATTTT	CASSRGLDYRTDTQYF
TRBJ2-1	TRBD2	NA	TRBV4-1	TGCGCCAGCAGCCAAGTCGGGACTAGCGGGTCCCGAGCGCAGTTCTTC	CASSQVGTSGSRAQFF
TRBJ2-5	TRBD1	few	TRBV20-1	TGCAGTGCTAGAGTCGAGGCAGGGGGCCAAGAGACCCAGTACTTC	CSARVEAGGQETQYF
TRBJ2-1	TRBD2	many	TRBV28	TGTGCCAGCAGTTTCCCCAGCGGGAACGGTGAGCAGTTCTTC	CASSFPSGNGEQFF
TRBJ1-6	TRBD1	NA	TRBV5-1	TGCGCCAGCAGCCGGACAGGGGGAGGATATAATTCACCCCTCCACTTT	CASSRTGGGYNSPLHF
TRBJ1-4	NA	many	TRBV3-1	TGTGCCAGCAGCCAAGATATGGGGAAACTGTTTTTT	CASSQDMGKLFF